These T cell receptor beta chains were read from a single sample in a study of blood T cell repertoires in COVID-19. Clones were sequenced by immunoSEQ multiplex PCR, and TCRdb holds only the in-frame ones, with some missing. The data show 110,000 or so clones, with around 84% seen just once and around an eighth held by the top ten. The sequencing sample was made of peripheral blood. These receptors were collected from a human donor in a cohort sampled during active COVID-19. Each CDR3 is given with its conserved first and last residue. The D gene is left open where the match is weak. Some rows have no size entry. The others give once, few or many, or a class for an expanded clone.

TRBV5-1	TRBJ1-2	.	TRBD1	CASSPGQGWGYTF	TGCGCCAGCAGCCCGGGACAGGGCTGGGGCTACACCTTC
TRBV5-1	TRBJ1-2	once	TRBD1	CASSPPGQVEVHGYTF	TGCGCCAGCAGCCCCCCCGGACAGGTCGAGGTGCATGGCTACACCTTC
TRBV6-2/TRBV6-3	TRBJ1-6	once	.	CASSYGQTSNSPLHF	TGTGCCAGCAGTTACGGACAGACATCTAATTCACCCCTCCACTTT
TRBV4-1	TRBJ1-2	.	TRBD1	CASSQEGALGQGRGYTF	TGCGCCAGCAGCCAAGAAGGGGCCCTAGGACAGGGCAGGGGCTACACCTTC
TRBV11-2	TRBJ1-1	.	.	CASSLGGADTEAFF	TGTGCCAGCAGCTTAGGGGGCGCAGACACTGAAGCTTTCTTT
TRBV20-1	TRBJ2-7	.	.	CSASKQIEQYF	TGCAGTGCTAGTAAACAGATCGAGCAGTACTTC
TRBV5-6	TRBJ1-1	.	.	CASSSSTTPNTEAFF	TGTGCCAGCAGCTCTAGCACGACCCCAAACACTGAAGCTTTCTTT
TRBV19	TRBJ1-5	.	TRBD1	CASTVGGRSNQPQHF	TGTGCCAGTACAGTAGGGGGCCGGAGCAATCAGCCCCAGCATTTT
TRBV3-1/TRBV3-2	TRBJ2-3	once	TRBD2	CASSPLTSGGGQYF	TGTGCCAGCAGCCCCCTGACTAGCGGGGGAGGCCAATATTTT
TRBV12-3/TRBV12-4	TRBJ1-6	few	TRBD1	CASSGQGGALSF	TGTGCCAGCAGCGGACAGGGAGGCGCCCTTAGCTTT
TRBV2	TRBJ1-1	.	.	CASQRRDTEAFF	TGTGCCAGCCAGCGGAGGGACACTGAAGCTTTCTTT
TRBV13	TRBJ1-1	.	.	CASSSTGHHTEAFF	TGTGCCAGCAGCTCTACGGGACACCACACTGAAGCTTTCTTT
TRBV5-1	TRBJ1-2	.	TRBD1	CASSFNGQGDDGYTF	TGCGCCAGCAGCTTCAATGGACAGGGTGACGATGGCTACACCTTC
TRBV4-2	TRBJ2-3	.	TRBD2	CASSRGDYSTDTQYF	TGTGCCAGCAGCCGAGGGGACTATAGCACAGATACGCAGTATTTT
TRBV19	TRBJ2-2	.	TRBD2	CASSMGLGFLVGELFF	TGTGCCAGTAGTATGGGACTAGGGTTCTTAGTTGGGGAGCTGTTTTTT
TRBV2	TRBJ1-5	.	TRBD1	CASSEGTGRVQPQHF	TGTGCCAGCAGTGAAGGGACAGGAAGGGTTCAGCCCCAGCATTTT